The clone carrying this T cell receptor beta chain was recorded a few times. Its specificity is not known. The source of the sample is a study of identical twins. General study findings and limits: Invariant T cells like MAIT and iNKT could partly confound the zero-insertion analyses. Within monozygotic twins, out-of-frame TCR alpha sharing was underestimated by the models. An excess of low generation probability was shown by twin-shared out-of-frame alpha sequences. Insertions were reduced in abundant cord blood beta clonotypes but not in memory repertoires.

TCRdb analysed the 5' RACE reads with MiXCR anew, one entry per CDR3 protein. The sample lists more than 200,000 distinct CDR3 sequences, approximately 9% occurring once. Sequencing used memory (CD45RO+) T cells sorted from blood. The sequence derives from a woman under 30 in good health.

Here the CDR3 reads CASSLSNPNTEAFF. The CDR3 region has the DNA TGTGCCAGCAGCTTAAGTAATCCGAACACTGAAGCTTTCTTT. The V call is TRBV7-8, the J call TRBJ1-1; D ambiguous. The length of the CDR3 is 14 residues. V was cut by 2 bases and J by 1 base, with 8 bases left in between. Germline loops: CDR1 SGHVS, CDR2 FQNEAQ.